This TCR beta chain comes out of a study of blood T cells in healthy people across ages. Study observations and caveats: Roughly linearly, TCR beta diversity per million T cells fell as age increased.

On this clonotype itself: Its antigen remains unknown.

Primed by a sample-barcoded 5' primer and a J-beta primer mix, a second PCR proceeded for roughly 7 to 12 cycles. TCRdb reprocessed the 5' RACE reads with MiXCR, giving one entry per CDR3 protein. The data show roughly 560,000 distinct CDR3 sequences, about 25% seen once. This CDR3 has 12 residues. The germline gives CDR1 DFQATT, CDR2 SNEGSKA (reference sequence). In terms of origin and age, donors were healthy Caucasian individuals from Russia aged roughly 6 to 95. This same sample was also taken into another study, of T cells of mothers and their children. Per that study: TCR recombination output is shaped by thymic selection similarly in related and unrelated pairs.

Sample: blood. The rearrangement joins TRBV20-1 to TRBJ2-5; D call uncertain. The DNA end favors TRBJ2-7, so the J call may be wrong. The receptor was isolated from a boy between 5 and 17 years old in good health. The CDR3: CSARDSDYEQYF. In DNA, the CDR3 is TGCAGTGCTAGAGATTCAGACTACGAGCAGTACTTC.